Following are 21 T cell receptor beta chains from one sample sequenced in a study of blood T cell repertoires in COVID-19 (dated by TCRdb to the early 2020s). Receptor amplification or capture employed the immunoSEQ multiplex PCR assay. TCRdb retrieved this table from immuneACCESS and kept in-frame rearrangements only. Not all clones are present; in checked studies, unresolved V genes account for under half, and no reason is known for the remainder. In all, the sample holds 170,000 or so clones, and just over 85% of those were seen once. Roughly 7% of the sample rests with the top ten. The sample consisted of peripheral blood. Receptor source: a man aged 50 to 59 with active or convalescent COVID-19.

The chain links TRBV21-1 to TRBJ2-7; the table gives TRBD1 as D, unverified against the DNA. TRBV21-1 is a pseudogene segment. The CDR3 is 17 residues long. The CDR3 coding sequence is TGTGCCAGCAGCACAAACTCCGGGACAGTGGCCGGTAGAGAGCAGTACTTC. Amino acids: CASSTNSGTVAGREQYF.

The chain has TRBV5-6 and TRBJ1-2; D is ambiguous. The V end lost 0 bases, the J end lost 3 bases, and 6 bases lay between the germline ends. The CDR3 consists of 13 residues. Germline V lookup: CDR1 SGHDT, CDR2 YYEEEE. The CDR3 DNA is TGTGCCAGCAGCTTGGATAGATACTATGGCTACACCTTC. It codes for CASSLDRYYGYTF.

CDR3 loop: CASKPGQRNTEAFF. The DNA of the CDR3 is TGTGCCAGCAAACCGGGACAGAGGAACACTGAAGCTTTCTTT. V and J are TRBV7-3 and TRBJ1-1, with 7 bases matching TRBD1. Trimming at V came to 7 bases and at J to 1 base, leaving 6 bases not matched to a gene. The CDR3 runs 14 residues. Germline assignment: CDR1 SGHTA and CDR2 FQGTGA.

The chain joins TRBV12-3 or TRBV12-4 to TRBJ2-6, with a possible D match to TRBD1 (5 bases). Trimming pared 11 bases from V and 1 base from J, leaving 9 bases between. This CDR3 has 13 amino acids. The CDR3: CAGADSGANVLTF. DNA for the CDR3: TGTGCCGGGGCCGATTCTGGGGCCAACGTCCTGACTTTC.

This chain uses TRBV9 with TRBJ2-2; 10 nucleotides agree with TRBD2. This CDR3 region has 16 residues. Germline lookup yields CDR1 SGDLS and CDR2 YYNGEE. V lost 4 bases to trimming and J lost 0 bases; unmatched junction nucleotides: 3. The CDR3: CASSSSGRANTGELFF. CDR3 coding DNA: TGTGCCAGCAGCTCGAGCGGGAGGGCGAACACCGGGGAGCTGTTTTTT.

The chain employs TRBV2 and TRBJ2-3, with 7 bases aligning to TRBD2. V shed 7 bases and J 4 bases; nucleotides not matched to a gene: 8. Germline CDR1 SNHLY, CDR2 FYNNEI. The CDR3 has 14 amino acids. DNA of the CDR3: TGTGCCAGCAAGGGCGGGAGTCCCCCAGATACGCAGTATTTT. Encoded protein: CASKGGSPPDTQYF.

V and J are TRBV19 and TRBJ2-1; 7 bases match TRBD1. Trimming cost V 6 bases and J 8 bases; bases outside gene matches: 7. Germline loops: CDR1 LNHDA, CDR2 SQIVND (reference sequence). This CDR3 has 13 residues. The CDR3 spells CASRSTGSDEQFF. The CDR3 DNA reads TGTGCCAGTAGATCGACAGGGAGCGATGAGCAGTTCTTC.

The gene calls are TRBV27 and TRBJ1-1, with a tentative D call TRBD1 (6 bases). Germline CDR1 reads MNHEY; CDR2 reads SMNVEV (reference sequence). V gave up 5 bases and J gave up 1 base, with 14 bases separating them. The CDR3 runs 15 residues. The CDR3 is CASSPLTGTNTEAFF. In nucleotides, the CDR3 is TGTGCCAGCAGTCCCCTTACAGGGACGAACACTGAAGCTTTCTTT.

The chain links TRBV5-5 to TRBJ2-5; 8 bases agree with TRBD2. V gave up 2 bases and J gave up 4 bases; unmatched junction bases: 4. The CDR3 has 14 residues. Per germline, CDR1 SGHKS and CDR2 YYEKEE (reference sequence). CDR3 amino acids: CASSFGAGGETQYF. CDR3 bases: TGTGCCAGCAGCTTTGGCGCGGGAGGAGAGACCCAGTACTTC.

The chain joins TRBV12-5 to TRBJ2-1; D ambiguous. The CDR3 runs 11 residues. V lost 1 base to trimming and J lost 13 bases, with 8 bases between them. Germline V CDR1 and CDR2: LGHNT, FRNRAP. CDR3 loop: CASGLERFQFF. In DNA, the CDR3 is TGTGCTAGTGGTTTGGAGCGTTTTCAGTTCTTC.

The V gene is TRBV5-1, the J gene TRBJ1-1; D unclear. The CDR3 spans 16 residues. Trimming stripped 0 bases from V and 1 base from J, with 13 bases between. Germline V gives CDR1 SGHRS, CDR2 YFSETQ. The chain's CDR3 is CASSLAPGYENTEAFF. CDR3 in DNA: TGCGCCAGCAGCTTGGCCCCGGGGTACGAGAACACTGAAGCTTTCTTT.

The rearrangement links TRBV6-4 to TRBJ2-3; 16 bases are shared with TRBD2. V lost 5 bases and J lost 6; bases outside the gene matches: 5. Germline lookup yields CDR1 MRHNA and CDR2 SNTAGT. The CDR3 spans 16 residues. This chain's CDR3 is CASSPGLAGGPDTQYF. DNA for the CDR3: TGTGCCAGCAGTCCGGGACTAGCGGGAGGGCCCGATACGCAGTATTTT.

J is TRBJ1-1 and V is TRBV3-1 (or the pseudogene TRBV3-2); D is unresolved. The V gene's germline CDR1 is LGHDT and CDR2 YNNKEL (reference sequence). The V end lost 0 bases, the J end lost 1 base, and 6 bases lay between the germline ends. The CDR3 runs 14 residues. CDR3 coding DNA: TGTGCCAGCAGCCAAGAACAGACGAACACTGAAGCTTTCTTT. It codes for CASSQEQTNTEAFF.

The sample holds one count of this clone. The chain is built from TRBV2 and TRBJ2-1; D uncertain. CDR1 SNHLY and CDR2 FYNNEI come from the germline V gene. This CDR3 contains 11 residues. Trimming stripped 5 bases from V and 5 bases from J, with 4 bases between. Here the CDR3 reads CASSPHNEQFF. The CDR3 DNA reads as TGTGCCAGCAGTCCTCACAATGAGCAGTTCTTC.

The rearrangement joins TRBV7-2 to TRBJ2-2; weak D call: TRBD2 (6 bases). Trimming shortened V by 7 bases and J by 4 bases, and 16 bases separated the two germline ends. Germline CDR1 reads SGHTA; CDR2 reads FQGNSA. The CDR3 sequence is 15 residues long. The CDR3 reads CASNPGARVTGELFF. As DNA, the CDR3 is TGTGCCAGCAACCCGGGAGCCCGAGTCACCGGGGAGCTGTTTTTT.

The chain links TRBV27 to TRBJ1-6; 8 bases line up with TRBD1. The CDR3 sequence is 17 residues long. From germline, CDR1 is MNHEY and CDR2 SMNVEV (reference sequence). V trimming: 2 bases; J trimming: 7 bases; junction bases outside the gene matches: 10. CDR3 sequence: CASSLKESQGANSPLHF. DNA for the CDR3: TGTGCCAGCAGTTTAAAGGAATCCCAGGGGGCGAATTCACCCCTCCACTTT.

This clone was seen a single time. The CDR3 here is CAISESSRASGVNEQFF. In DNA, the CDR3 is TGTGCCATCAGTGAGTCGAGTAGGGCTAGCGGGGTCAATGAGCAGTTCTTC. The chain carries TRBV10-3 and TRBJ2-1, with 9 positions matching TRBD2. V dropped 0 bases and J dropped 6; count of bases not matched to a gene: 9. The CDR3 runs to 17 residues. The germline V gene has CDR1 ENHRY and CDR2 SYGVKD.

This chain uses TRBV5-6 with TRBJ2-1; 7 nucleotides align to TRBD2. With 4 bases clipped from V and 8 bases from J, the junction kept 3 bases outside the gene matches. This CDR3 region has 12 residues. CDR1 SGHDT and CDR2 YYEEEE come from the germline V gene. In DNA form, the CDR3 reads TGTGCCAGCAGCCCGGGGGGAGATGAGCAGTTCTTC. Protein sequence: CASSPGGDEQFF.

This chain joins TRBV11-3 and TRBJ2-2; D unresolved. The germline V and J ends were trimmed by 4 bases and 4 bases, with 13 bases remaining between them. Germline CDR1 is SGHNT and CDR2 is YENEEA. This CDR3 has 15 residues. CDR3 sequence: CASSSSFSGTGELFF. The CDR3 nucleotides read TGTGCCAGCAGCTCATCCTTCTCGGGCACCGGGGAGCTGTTTTTT.

The chain couples TRBV7-8 to TRBJ2-7; 9 bases match TRBD2. In germline, CDR1 is SGHVS, CDR2 FQNEAQ. Losses at the gene ends were 1 base for V and 0 bases for J; bases not matched to a gene: 7. The CDR3 length is 17 residues. CDR3 bases: TGTGCCAGCAGCTTAGGACTAGCGGCTATAAGCTCCTACGAGCAGTACTTC. Protein sequence: CASSLGLAAISSYEQYF.

The chain carries TRBV7-9 and TRBJ2-5, with D possibly TRBD2 on 5 matching bases. Germline lookup yields CDR1 SEHNR and CDR2 FQNEAQ (reference sequence). The CDR3 is 12 residues long. Trimming took off 3 bases at V and 9 bases at J, with 11 bases between the two ends. In DNA form, the CDR3 reads TGTGCCAGCAGCTTGGGCCTCGGGGCCCAGTACTTC. It translates to CASSLGLGAQYF. Together with reference TRBV7-9 and TRBJ2-5, the CDR3 gives the full variable domain: DTGVSQNPRHKITKRGQNVTFRCDPISEHNRLYWYRQTLGQGPEFLTYFQNEAQLEKSRLLSDRFSAERPKGSFSTLEIQRTEQGDSAMYLCASSLGLGAQYFGPGTRLLVL.